A selection of T cell receptor beta chains follows, all from one sample in a study of blood T cell repertoires in COVID-19. Repertoires were generated with immunoSEQ multiplex PCR, while TCRdb's copy carries only in-frame clones and drops some. Of under 65,000 clones in the sample, about 90% were seen once. Sample: peripheral blood. The source of these receptors is a man aged 60-69 years with acute or convalescent COVID-19. CDR3s include the opening cysteine and the closing phenylalanine or tryptophan. The D gene is left open where the match is weak. Not every row has a clone size; where given, it reads once, few, many or a size class.

CDR3 DNA,CDR3 protein,D gene,CDR3 length,J gene,clone size,V gene
TGTGCCAGCAGCTTAGGTGCGGTCGCTTTCTTT,CASSLGAVAFF,NA,11,TRBJ1-1,NA,TRBV11-3
TGTGCCACCAGTGGGCGGGAGGGCACAGATACGCAGTATTTT,CATSGREGTDTQYF,TRBD2,14,TRBJ2-3,NA,TRBV24-1
TGCAGCGTGGGGGGGACGGCAACTAATGAAAAACTGTTTTTT,CSVGGTATNEKLFF,NA,14,TRBJ1-4,NA,TRBV29-1
TGTGCCAGCAGTGTTCGGTTAGGGGTGACTAATGAAAAACTGTTTTTT,CASSVRLGVTNEKLFF,NA,16,TRBJ1-4,NA,TRBV6-1
TGTGCCAGCAGCCGGGGGGGGACAGGGGAAACTGAAGCTTTCTTT,CASSRGGTGETEAFF,TRBD1,15,TRBJ1-1,NA,TRBV5-4
TGTGCCAGCAGTCTCCGACACCCCCAAGAGACCCAGTACTTC,CASSLRHPQETQYF,NA,14,TRBJ2-5,NA,TRBV6-5
TGTGCCTGGAGTAAGCCCCGTGAGCAGTTCTTC,CAWSKPREQFF,NA,11,TRBJ2-1,NA,TRBV30
TGTGCCAGTAGGGCACAGGGGGAAATCTATGGCTACACCTTC,CASRAQGEIYGYTF,TRBD1,14,TRBJ1-2,NA,TRBV19
TGTGCCAGCAGTCTCTCCTACGAGCAGTACTTC,CASSLSYEQYF,NA,11,TRBJ2-7,once,TRBV2
TGTGCCAGCCAGGGACAGGGCGGAGGATACGAGCAGTACTTC,CASQGQGGGYEQYF,TRBD1,14,TRBJ2-7,NA,TRBV6-5
TGCAGTTCAGGGGACACTGAAGCTTTCTTT,CSSGDTEAFF,NA,10,TRBJ1-1,NA,TRBV20-1
TGTGCCAGCAGTGAGGGACAGGCGTCGCAGTATTTT,CASSEGQASQYF,TRBD1,12,TRBJ2-3,NA,TRBV6-1
TGTGCCAGCAGCCAAGATCTGGCTAGCGGAGGCGAGGGATCGGAGCAGTTCTTC,CASSQDLASGGEGSEQFF,TRBD2,18,TRBJ2-1,NA,TRBV3-1/TRBV3-2
TGTGCCAGCAGTTTAAGGGCAGGGGGCAACACCGGGGAGCTGTTTTTT,CASSLRAGGNTGELFF,TRBD1,16,TRBJ2-2,NA,TRBV27
TGTGCCAGCAGTTACGGAACAGGGGGTAACGAGCAGTACTTC,CASSYGTGGNEQYF,TRBD1,14,TRBJ2-7,NA,TRBV6-5
TGTGCCAGCAGCGCACACACTAGGCTCGGGGCCAACGTCCTGACTTTC,CASSAHTRLGANVLTF,NA,16,TRBJ2-6,NA,TRBV11-3
TGTGCCAGCAGTGAGCGTGGTCTGACAGATACGCAGTATTTT,CASSERGLTDTQYF,NA,14,TRBJ2-3,NA,TRBV6-4
TGTGCCAGCAGCTTAGTTCTTAGTGTCGGGGGGCAAGGTACGCAGTATTTT,CASSLVLSVGGQGTQYF,NA,17,TRBJ2-3,NA,TRBV11-2